The 2 T cell receptor beta chains given below trace back to one sample, sequenced in a study of blood T cell repertoires in COVID-19. The data were produced by immunoSEQ multiplex PCR, yet TCRdb's version contains in-frame clones alone and is incomplete. This sample has about 260,000 clones, with 75% to 95% found just once. Specimen: peripheral blood. These receptors were taken from a person aged 18-35 years with COVID-19, enrolled during active disease.

Comment on this clone: The same CDR3 also results from other DNA sequences found in this sample. The chain employs TRBV15 and TRBJ1-5; 10 nucleotides line up with TRBD1. Germline V gives CDR1 LNHNV, CDR2 YYDKDF (reference sequence). This CDR3 is 14 amino acids long. Germline trimming cut 5 bases from V and 4 bases from J; bases unmatched to any gene: 2. The CDR3 here is CATSRDRGNQPQHF. In nucleotides, the CDR3 is TGTGCCACCAGCCGGGACAGGGGAAATCAGCCCCAGCATTTT. Based on the CDR3 plus reference TRBV15 and TRBJ1-5, the full variable domain is DAMVIQNPRYQVTQFGKPVTLSCSQTLNHNVMYWYQQKSSQAPKLLFHYYDKDFNNEADTPDNFQSRRPNTSFCFLDIRSPGLGDTAMYLCATSRDRGNQPQHFGDGTRLSIL.

This rearrangement joins TRBV5-4 to TRBJ2-7, with D tentatively TRBD2 (6 bases). CDR1 and CDR2 from the germline V gene are SGHNT and YYREEE (reference sequence). There are 13 residues in the CDR3. The ends were cut back, 4 bases at V and 1 base at J, with 9 bases in the middle. The DNA of the CDR3 is TGTGCCAGCAGCAATAGCGGATCCTACGAGCAGTACTTC. It translates to CASSNSGSYEQYF.